Presented here are 12 T cell receptor beta chains from one specimen sequenced in a study of pediatric ulcerative colitis. This table comes from immunoSEQ multiplex PCR, and its TCRdb copy is limited to in-frame clones, with some not included. Of 30,000 to 45,000 clones in the sample, 83% were seen once. The sequencing input was blood. All receptors come from a girl aged 5-17 years with moderate ulcerative colitis.

V usage is TRBV15 and J usage is TRBJ2-4; 10 bases align to TRBD1. Losses at the gene ends were 1 base for V and 5 bases for J; bases not matched to a gene: 2. This CDR3 contains 15 residues. CDR1 and CDR2 from the germline V gene are LNHNV and YYDKDF (reference sequence). The CDR3 here is CATSRVGTGENIQYF. CDR3 coding DNA: TGTGCCACCAGCAGAGTCGGGACAGGGGAAAACATTCAGTACTTC.

The chain employs TRBV9 and TRBJ2-1, with D perhaps TRBD2 (5 bases). The CDR3 is made up of 13 amino acids. V lost 2 bases to trimming and J lost 6 bases, with 9 bases between them. Germline CDR1 SGDLS, CDR2 YYNGEE. The CDR3 nucleotides are TGTGCCAGCAGCGTTTCGGCGGGCAATGAGCAGTTCTTC. Amino acid sequence: CASSVSAGNEQFF.

The chain combines TRBV30 with TRBJ1-1; D is uncertain. V was trimmed by 2 bases and J by 1 base, leaving 11 bases between them. CDR3 length: 14 amino acids. Germline assignment: CDR1 GTSNPN and CDR2 SVGIG (reference sequence). This CDR3 is CAWSPGATNTEAFF. CDR3 DNA: TGTGCCTGGAGTCCCGGAGCGACGAACACTGAAGCTTTCTTT.

The chain is built from TRBV5-1 and TRBJ1-6; no clear D gene. V lost 0 bases and J lost 0, with 16 bases in between. In germline, CDR1 is SGHRS, CDR2 YFSETQ. The CDR3 contains 19 residues. Here the CDR3 reads CASSLDRVTQSSYNSPLHF. The CDR3 DNA reads as TGCGCCAGCAGCTTGGATCGGGTGACCCAGAGCTCCTATAATTCACCCCTCCACTTT. The complete variable domain, with remaining parts taken from reference TRBV5-1 and TRBJ1-6, reads KAGVTQTPRYLIKTRGQQVTLSCSPISGHRSVSWYQQTPGQGLQFLFEYFSETQRNKGNFPGRFSGRQFSNSRSEMNVSTLELGDSALYLCASSLDRVTQSSYNSPLHFGNGTRLTVT.

The chain carries TRBV25-1 and TRBJ1-1; 8 bases are a match to TRBD1. V lost 8 bases to trimming and J lost 0 bases; unmatched junction nucleotides: 8. Germline lookup yields CDR1 MGHDK and CDR2 SYGVNS. The CDR3 is 15 residues long. The CDR3 nucleotides read TGTGCCAGCGCCGCTTCGACAGGGGTGAACACTGAAGCTTTCTTT. Residues: CASAASTGVNTEAFF.

This clone showed up just a few times. The chain is built from TRBV7-9 and TRBJ1-6; D uncertain. The CDR3 spans 15 residues. CDR1 and CDR2 from the germline V gene are SEHNR and FQNEAQ (reference sequence). The ends were cut back, 4 bases at V and 0 bases at J, with 7 bases in the middle. CDR3 sequence reads: CASSSIVSYNSPLHF. In nucleotides, the CDR3 is TGTGCCAGCAGCTCCATCGTCTCCTATAATTCACCCCTCCACTTT.

The CDR3 loop is CASSLPGQGAYNEQFF. CDR3 sequence (DNA): TGTGCCAGCAGCTTGCCGGGACAGGGTGCCTACAATGAGCAGTTCTTC. The chain links TRBV7-2 to TRBJ2-1; 9 bases agree with TRBD1. With V trimmed by 3 bases and J by 2 bases, 5 bases remained unmatched. Germline values: CDR1 SGHTA, CDR2 FQGNSA. The CDR3 loop spans 16 amino acids.

CDR3 protein: CASSFNVAPEQFF. The DNA of the CDR3 is TGTGCCAGCAGTTTCAACGTGGCTCCGGAGCAGTTCTTC. V usage is TRBV6-1 and J usage is TRBJ2-1; D not certain. V was pared by 5 bases and J by 10 bases, with 15 bases between. Germline V gene data show CDR1 as MNHNS and CDR2 as SASEGT. The CDR3 has 13 residues.

The CDR3, as DNA: TGTGCCAGCAGCTTGGGGGGCGGAAAACTGTTTTTT. This encodes CASSLGGGKLFF. V usage is TRBV7-2 and J usage is TRBJ1-4; D is perhaps TRBD1 (6 bases). Looked up from germline, CDR1 is SGHTA and CDR2 is FQGNSA. This CDR3 region has 12 residues. Trimming removed 3 bases at V and 10 bases at J, with 9 bases between.

This chain connects TRBV14 to TRBJ1-1; possibly TRBD1 for D (5 bases). The CDR3 runs 14 residues. Trimming left V 7 bases short and J 1 base short, with 13 bases between. Germline lookup yields CDR1 SGHDN and CDR2 FVKESK. The CDR3, as DNA: TGTGCCAGCACCCCACTCGGGGGGAACACTGAAGCTTTCTTT. Translation: CASTPLGGNTEAFF.

The V call is TRBV4-3, the J call TRBJ2-1; D may match TRBD1 or TRBD2 (5 bases each). With 2 bases removed from V and 12 bases from J, the gap between germline ends came to 17 bases. The CDR3 totals 14 residues. CDR1 and CDR2 (germline): LGHNA, YSLEER. CDR3 region: CASSQQGELGLQFF. The CDR3 nucleotides are TGCGCCAGCAGCCAACAAGGGGAACTAGGCCTGCAGTTCTTC.

This chain joins TRBV18 and TRBJ2-7; D may correspond to TRBD1 or TRBD2 (5 bases each). V was clipped by 3 bases and J by 4 bases, with 19 bases between them. Germline CDR1 is KGHSH and CDR2 is LQKENI. The CDR3 is made up of 16 amino acids. This CDR3 is CASSPAWDQVRYEQYF. The CDR3 bases are TGTGCCAGCTCACCTGCCTGGGACCAGGTTAGGTACGAGCAGTACTTC.